Following are 14 T cell receptor beta chains from one sample sequenced in a study of T cell responses to AZD1222 COVID-19 vaccine. Repertoires were generated with immunoSEQ multiplex PCR, while TCRdb's copy carries only in-frame clones and drops some. The data contain 100,000 or so clones, around 86% of them singletons. The source material was peripheral blood, sampled on day 0 of AZD1222 vaccination. Receptor source: an adult in good health.

This clone was seen just once. The V call is TRBV6-1, the J call TRBJ1-6; no reliable D call. The CDR3 totals 20 residues. Trimming left V 0 bases short and J 5 bases short, with 23 bases between. CDR1 and CDR2 from the germline V gene are MNHNS and SASEGT. The DNA of the CDR3 is TGTGCCAGCAGTGAAGCGCTTGGGATGGCGGGTTTAATCGATAATTCACCCCTCCACTTT. Its translation is CASSEALGMAGLIDNSPLHF.

This clone occurred once. This sequence joins TRBV5-1 and TRBJ1-2; TRBD1 is a possible D gene (6 bases). The CDR3 is 14 amino acids. From germline, CDR1 is SGHRS and CDR2 YFSETQ. Trimming cost V 3 bases and J 8 bases, with 17 bases left between them. This chain's CDR3 is CASSYDRTWGGYTF. The CDR3 bases are TGCGCCAGCAGCTACGACAGGACCTGGGGGGGCTACACCTTC. The full variable domain, in which reference TRBV5-1 and TRBJ1-2 provide the parts outside the CDR3, is KAGVTQTPRYLIKTRGQQVTLSCSPISGHRSVSWYQQTPGQGLQFLFEYFSETQRNKGNFPGRFSGRQFSNSRSEMNVSTLELGDSALYLCASSYDRTWGGYTFGSGTRLTVV.

The chain uses TRBV5-1 and TRBJ1-2; possibly TRBD1 for D (6 bases). With 0 bases removed from V and 3 bases from J, the gap between germline ends came to 12 bases. This CDR3 has 15 residues. Germline CDR1 and CDR2: SGHRS and YFSETQ. The CDR3 reads CASSLAGALDYGYTF. DNA for the CDR3: TGCGCCAGCAGCTTGGCAGGGGCGCTTGACTATGGCTACACCTTC.

V is TRBV6-2 or TRBV6-3 and J is TRBJ2-7; 7 positions agree with TRBD2. CDR3 length: 15 residues. Looked up from germline, CDR1 is MNHEY and CDR2 is SVGEGT. V lost 0 bases, J lost 4 bases, and 6 bases stayed unmatched. The CDR3 sequence is CASSYSLREGYEQYF. The CDR3 DNA is TGTGCCAGCAGTTACTCCTTGAGGGAGGGATACGAGCAGTACTTC.

V gene TRBV18 combines with J gene TRBJ1-2, with D uncertain. Germline lookup yields CDR1 KGHSH and CDR2 LQKENI. CDR3 length equals 13 residues. Trimming shortened V by 0 bases and J by 6 bases, and 8 bases separated the two germline ends. The CDR3 sequence is CASSPPRSDGYTF. The CDR3 coding sequence is TGTGCCAGCTCACCACCGCGGTCAGATGGCTACACCTTC.

A remark on this clone: In the same sample, other DNA sequences code for this CDR3. The chain has TRBV9 and TRBJ2-7, with 11 positions matching TRBD1. CDR1 and CDR2 (germline): SGDLS, YYNGEE. The J segment lost 4 bases and the V segment lost 0 bases, leaving 0 bases of the junction unmatched. The CDR3 loop spans 14 amino acids. The chain's CDR3 is CASSVGDRGYEQYF. CDR3 sequence (DNA): TGTGCCAGCAGCGTAGGGGACAGGGGGTACGAGCAGTACTTC.

The V gene is TRBV2, the J gene TRBJ2-7, with D unresolved. Trimming stripped 2 bases from V and 3 bases from J, with 2 bases between. Germline V gene sequence: CDR1 SNHLY, CDR2 FYNNEI. This CDR3 is built from 11 residues. Written as DNA, the CDR3 is TGTGCCAGCAGTGAATACTACGAGCAGTACTTC. Its translation is CASSEYYEQYF.

The J gene is TRBJ2-1, the V gene TRBV6-5; TRBD1 matches 8 bases. Germline trimming cut 4 bases from V and 4 bases from J; bases unmatched to any gene: 3. CDR1 is MNHEY and CDR2 is SVGAGI in the germline V gene. This CDR3 has 14 residues. This CDR3 is CASSSGGEYNEQFF. The CDR3 DNA follows: TGTGCCAGCAGTTCAGGGGGCGAATACAATGAGCAGTTCTTC.

The chain carries TRBV6-1 and TRBJ1-5, with TRBD1 matching 9 bases. V dropped 3 bases and J dropped 8; count of bases not matched to a gene: 8. The CDR3 extends over 15 amino acids. The germline CDR1 and CDR2 sequences are MNHNS and SASEGT. The CDR3 spells CASSEATGGWEPQHF. In DNA form, the CDR3 reads TGTGCCAGCAGTGAGGCCACAGGGGGCTGGGAGCCCCAGCATTTT.

This sequence joins TRBV6-5 and TRBJ2-7; TRBD1 agrees at 9 bases. This CDR3 spans 15 amino acids. The germline V gene encodes CDR1 MNHEY and CDR2 SVGAGI. Trimming took 0 bases from V and 0 from J; bases not matched to a gene: 0. The CDR3 sequence: CASSYSTGGSYEQYF. In DNA, the CDR3 is TGTGCCAGCAGTTACTCGACAGGGGGCTCCTACGAGCAGTACTTC.

This clone was counted a few times. The chain uses TRBV28 and TRBJ1-5; D gene ambiguous. Germline CDR1 reads MDHEN; CDR2 reads SYDVKM. CDR3 length: 17 amino acids. V lost 5 bases to trimming and J lost 2 bases, with 19 bases between them. The CDR3 sequence: CASSPSRGHTGNQPQHF. Written as DNA, the CDR3 is TGTGCCAGCAGTCCCAGTAGAGGGCATACGGGCAATCAGCCCCAGCATTTT.

CDR3 in amino acids: CSADTGFTGELFF. In nucleotides, the CDR3 is TGCAGCGCAGATACAGGGTTCACCGGGGAGCTGTTTTTT. J is TRBJ2-2 and V is TRBV29-1; TRBD1 is a possible D gene (6 bases). In germline, CDR1 is SQVTM, CDR2 ANQGSEA. The CDR3 runs 13 residues. V was shortened by 7 bases and J by 4 bases, with 13 bases between the two germline ends.

This clone has just a few counts. This chain connects TRBV6-2 or TRBV6-3 to TRBJ2-5; 12 bases fit TRBD2. V trimming: 6 bases; J trimming: 4 bases; junction bases outside the gene matches: 9. CDR1 and CDR2 from the germline V gene are MNHEY and SVGEGT. CDR3 length: 16 residues. The CDR3 sequence: CASSHSLAGGSETQYF. The CDR3, as DNA: TGTGCCAGCAGCCACAGCCTAGCGGGAGGGTCAGAGACCCAGTACTTC.

The chain joins TRBV9 to TRBJ2-1, with D possibly TRBD2 on 5 matching bases. Trimming took 1 base from V and 2 from J, leaving 7 bases between them. This CDR3 contains 14 residues. Germline values: CDR1 SGDLS, CDR2 YYNGEE. CDR3 nucleotides: TGTGCCAGCAGCGTATCGGGAACCTACAATGAGCAGTTCTTC. Residues: CASSVSGTYNEQFF.